This TCR beta chain was profiled in a study of T-cell reconstitution after alpha-beta-depleted transplantation in children. Germline V gene sequence: CDR1 KGHDR, CDR2 SFDVKD. This CDR3 comprises 18 residues. The V gene lost 0 bases and the J gene lost 0 bases, with 14 bases spanning the gap. As it was prepared, the TCRbeta library received unique molecular identifiers. One entry per CDR3 protein results from TCRdb running MiXCR on the PCR reads. The table lists 490,000 or so distinct CDR3 sequences, roughly an eighth of them singletons. The genes are TRBV24-1 and TRBJ1-5; D remains unclear. The clonotype comes from a human donor who donated a stem cell graft to a child with combined immunodeficiency. This material consisted of PBMCs from the stem cell graft donor, taken from the stem cell graft. CDR3 sequence (DNA): TGTGCCACCAGTGATTTGGGAATAGGAAAGGGTAGCAATCAGCCCCAGCATTTT. Amino acid sequence: CATSDLGIGKGSNQPQHF.